This T cell receptor (beta chain) stems from a study of blood T cell repertoires in COVID-19. The wider study: The study drew acute and convalescent COVID-19 samples from the United States, Italy and Spain. The analysed material was cDNA or gDNA that came from T cells, B-cell-depleted T cells, or PBMCs.

Authors' data handling: Reference gene primer amplification yielded estimated nucleated cell counts. Sequenced by immunoSEQ multiplex PCR; TCRdb stores in-frame clones only, minus some. Clone size and V and J calls were adopted from that table, with D and trimming inferred from the DNA. This table holds more than 300,000 clones, under 95% found once. This clone was found a few times. V lost 5 bases, J lost 0 bases, and 17 bases lay in between. This CDR3 region has 17 residues. The germline V gene encodes CDR1 KGHSH and CDR2 LQKENI. The sequencing sample was made of peripheral blood. This receptor was obtained from a woman aged 18-35 years who had recovered from COVID-19. This chain uses TRBV18 with TRBJ1-3; D unresolved. The CDR3 here is CASSSTFSATSGNTIYF. DNA of the CDR3: TGTGCCAGCTCATCAACTTTTTCAGCGACCTCTGGAAACACCATATATTTT. Based on the CDR3 plus reference TRBV18 and TRBJ1-3, the full variable domain is NAGVMQNPRHLVRRRGQEARLRCSPMKGHSHVYWYRQLPEEGLKFMVYLQKENIIDESGMPKERFSAEFPKEGPSILRIQQVVRGDSAAYFCASSSTFSATSGNTIYFGEGSWLTVV.